The 17 T cell receptor beta chains below come from one sample, sequenced in a study of blood T cell repertoires in COVID-19. Here immunoSEQ multiplex PCR was the method, and the copy in TCRdb shows in-frame clones only, minus some. The profile shows about 220,000 clones, roughly nine tenths of them singletons. Sequencing was performed on PBMCs or T cells enriched from blood (not recorded which). All receptors derive from a woman between 25 and 40 years old who had recovered from COVID-19.

The chain combines TRBV28 with TRBJ1-1; a weak D match, TRBD1 (6 bases). Per the germline V gene, CDR1 is MDHEN and CDR2 is SYDVKM. The CDR3 spans 15 residues. V was pared by 10 bases and J by 1 base, with 19 bases between. In DNA form, the CDR3 reads TGTGCCACTACAGGGTACGGGGGGTCGAACACTGAAGCTTTCTTT. It encodes CATTGYGGSNTEAFF. Full variable domain (missing parts from reference TRBV28 and TRBJ1-1): DVKVTQSSRYLVKRTGEKVFLECVQDMDHENMFWYRQDPGLGLRLIYFSYDVKMKEKGDIPEGYSVSREKKERFSLILESASTNQTSMYLCATTGYGGSNTEAFFGQGTRLTVV.

This clone was seen only a few times. The CDR3 reads CASSTNTPGQGYNEQFF. The DNA of the CDR3 is TGTGCCAGTAGTACAAATACCCCGGGACAGGGTTACAATGAGCAGTTCTTC. The chain joins TRBV19 to TRBJ2-1, with 9 bases fitting TRBD1. The CDR3 has 17 amino acids. The germline gives CDR1 LNHDA, CDR2 SQIVND (reference sequence). The ends lost 4 bases at V and 4 bases at J; junction bases unmatched: 11.

The CDR3 DNA reads TGTGCCAGCAGCTTAAGGCAGGGACAGTCCGACACTGAAGCTTTCTTT. It translates to CASSLRQGQSDTEAFF. V is TRBV7-2 and J is TRBJ1-1; 7 nucleotides align to TRBD1. This CDR3 is 16 amino acids long. Germline values: CDR1 SGHTA, CDR2 FQGNSA. The ends lost 2 bases at V and 3 bases at J; junction bases unmatched: 9.

This clone was seen just once. This rearrangement joins TRBV7-6 to TRBJ2-2; 7 bases line up with TRBD2. Unmatched junction bases numbered 8, after V lost 2 bases and J lost 8 bases. The length of the CDR3 is 15 residues. The germline V gene has CDR1 SGHVS and CDR2 FNYEAQ. The CDR3 DNA follows: TGTGCCAGCAGCTTATGGGCGGGGGAGCCGGGGGAGCTGTTTTTT. Its protein product is CASSLWAGEPGELFF.

This clone was counted many times. The rearrangement links TRBV6-5 to TRBJ2-1; a possible D gene is TRBD2 (6 bases). CDR1 and CDR2 from the germline V gene are MNHEY and SVGAGI. Trimming stripped 7 bases from V and 10 bases from J, with 11 bases between. The CDR3 loop spans 11 amino acids. The CDR3 sequence: CASTGREEQFF. The DNA of the CDR3 is TGTGCCAGCACCGGGAGAGAGGAGCAGTTCTTC.

The chain couples TRBV11-2 to TRBJ1-4; D is perhaps TRBD1 (5 bases). CDR3 length equals 14 residues. CDR1 is SGHAT and CDR2 is FQNNGV in the germline V gene. V gave up 11 bases and J gave up 0 bases, with 13 bases separating them. The DNA for the CDR3 is TGTGCCTCGACCCCGGGGGCAACTAATGAAAAACTGTTTTTT. Amino acids: CASTPGATNEKLFF. Full variable domain (missing parts from reference TRBV11-2 and TRBJ1-4): EAGVAQSPRYKIIEKRQSVAFWCNPISGHATLYWYQQILGQGPKLLIQFQNNGVVDDSQLPKDRFSAERLKGVDSTLKIQPAKLEDSAVYLCASTPGATNEKLFFGSGTQLSVL.

The count of this clone is one. The J gene is TRBJ2-7, the V gene TRBV7-2, with 8 nucleotides matching TRBD1. The length of the CDR3 is 16 residues. Per germline, CDR1 SGHTA and CDR2 FQGNSA. V shed 5 bases and J 3 bases; nucleotides not matched to a gene: 12. The CDR3 sequence is CASSKTGTGQDYEQYF. CDR3 coding DNA: TGTGCCAGCAGCAAAACCGGGACAGGACAAGACTACGAGCAGTACTTC. The full variable domain, in which reference TRBV7-2 and TRBJ2-7 provide the parts outside the CDR3, is GAGVSQSPSNKVTEKGKDVELRCDPISGHTALYWYRQSLGQGLEFLIYFQGNSAPDKSGLPSDRFSAERTGGSVSTLTIQRTQQEDSAVYLCASSKTGTGQDYEQYFGPGTRLTVT.

This sequence joins TRBV5-1 and TRBJ2-5; D possibly corresponds to TRBD2 (6 bases). V shed 1 base and J shed 5 bases, with 12 bases lying between them. Per germline, CDR1 SGHRS and CDR2 YFSETQ. The CDR3 extends over 14 amino acids. The CDR3 sequence: CASSLSPRGETQYF. The CDR3 DNA reads as TGCGCCAGCAGCTTGTCTCCACGGGGGGAGACCCAGTACTTC.

The rearrangement links TRBV27 to TRBJ2-7, with D possibly matching TRBD2 (6 bases). This CDR3 region has 13 residues. Between the trimmed V and J ends, which lost 3 bases and 6 bases, there was a span of 12 bases. Germline CDR1 reads MNHEY; CDR2 reads SMNVEV (reference sequence). CDR3 in DNA: TGTGCCAGCAGTTTGACTAGTAATCGCGAGCAGTACTTC. This translates into CASSLTSNREQYF.

V gene TRBV19 combines with J gene TRBJ1-2; tentatively, D is TRBD1 (5 bases). Germline values: CDR1 LNHDA, CDR2 SQIVND (reference sequence). The CDR3 covers 14 residues. V lost 1 base and J lost 0, with 6 bases in between. The CDR3 loop reads CASSIGGSNYGYTF. The CDR3 nucleotides read TGTGCCAGTAGTATAGGGGGCTCTAACTATGGCTACACCTTC.

The chain has TRBV6-2 or TRBV6-3 and TRBJ2-2, with D tentatively TRBD2 (6 bases). V was shortened by 4 bases and J by 3 bases, with 9 bases between the two germline ends. The CDR3 spans 14 residues. Germline values: CDR1 MNHEY, CDR2 SVGEGT. CDR3 amino acids: CASSWDSYTGELFF. The CDR3 coding sequence is TGTGCCAGCAGTTGGGACTCCTACACCGGGGAGCTGTTTTTT.

This chain joins TRBV9 and TRBJ2-7; tentative D call: TRBD2 (6 bases). The CDR3 is 15 residues long. CDR1 is SGDLS and CDR2 is YYNGEE in the germline V gene. Trimming shortened V by 0 bases and J by 1 base, and 11 bases separated the two germline ends. CDR3 amino acids: CASSVAVGGSYEQYF. The DNA for the CDR3 is TGTGCCAGCAGCGTAGCAGTGGGAGGATCCTACGAGCAGTACTTC.

In its sample, this clone was seen a few times. V is TRBV4-2 and J is TRBJ2-2; TRBD1 is a possible D gene (6 bases). The CDR3 has 14 amino acids. Germline CDR1 LGHNA, CDR2 YNFKEQ. V was shortened by 3 bases and J by 7 bases, with 12 bases between the two germline ends. The chain's CDR3 is CASSHAGAVGELFF. Written as DNA, the CDR3 is TGTGCCAGCAGCCACGCAGGGGCGGTCGGGGAGCTGTTTTTT.

V gene TRBV7-2 combines with J gene TRBJ1-2, with TRBD1 as a possible D gene (6 bases). The CDR3 runs 15 residues. Germline V gene lookup returns CDR1 SGHTA and CDR2 FQGNSA. The V gene lost 1 base and the J gene lost 1 base, with 10 bases spanning the gap. The CDR3 loop is CASSLGRGLNYGYTF. CDR3 nucleotides: TGTGCCAGCAGCTTAGGCAGGGGCCTTAACTATGGCTACACCTTC. The whole variable domain, remainder taken from reference TRBV7-2 and TRBJ1-2, is GAGVSQSPSNKVTEKGKDVELRCDPISGHTALYWYRQSLGQGLEFLIYFQGNSAPDKSGLPSDRFSAERTGGSVSTLTIQRTQQEDSAVYLCASSLGRGLNYGYTFGSGTRLTVV.

CDR3 in DNA: TGTGCCAGTAGTAGAAGACTAGCGGGGAGTCAAGAGACCCAGTACTTC. Translating it yields CASSRRLAGSQETQYF. The V call is TRBV19, the J call TRBJ2-5, with TRBD2 matching over 11 bases. Germline CDR1 reads LNHDA; CDR2 reads SQIVND (reference sequence). V trimming: 4 bases; J trimming: 2 bases; junction bases outside the gene matches: 6. There are 16 residues in the CDR3.

The chain joins TRBV6-5 to TRBJ1-1; D is possibly TRBD1 (6 bases). The germline gives CDR1 MNHEY, CDR2 SVGAGI. CDR3 size: 13 residues. Trimming left V 7 bases short and J 4 bases short, with 13 bases between. The CDR3 is CASTQGWGTEAFF. The DNA of the CDR3 is TGTGCCAGCACTCAGGGGTGGGGCACTGAAGCTTTCTTT.

The chain couples TRBV2 to TRBJ2-1; D is uncertain. From germline, CDR1 is SNHLY and CDR2 FYNNEI. V was trimmed by 1 base and J by 0 bases, leaving 7 bases between them. The CDR3 covers 15 residues. The CDR3 is CASSEGRSSYNEQFF. DNA for the CDR3: TGTGCCAGCAGTGAAGGTCGTAGCTCCTACAATGAGCAGTTCTTC.